This TCR beta chain was captured by sequencing in a study of blood T cell repertoires in COVID-19. In the authors' methods: From reference gene primer amplification, estimates of nucleated cell counts were derived. Generated by immunoSEQ multiplex PCR, the TCRdb table keeps only in-frame clones and is missing some. Clone size and the V and J calls come from that table; the DNA yielded D and trimming. The sample lists some 130,000 clones, around 80% occurring once. Germline loops: CDR1 GTSNPN, CDR2 SVGIG (reference sequence). This CDR3 is built from 15 residues. This clone has just a few counts. One junction end disagrees with the germline gene, perhaps due to a read error.

The origin of this receptor is a woman in her fifties or sixties who had recovered from COVID-19. The material sequenced was PBMCs or T cells enriched from blood (not recorded which). This chain connects TRBV30 to TRBJ2-5, with 16 bases lining up with TRBD2. The CDR3 DNA reads TGTGCCTGGAGCCACGGGACTAGCGGGGGGGCCGAAGAAAACTTC. It encodes CAWSHGTSGGAEENF.